Shown below are 29 T cell receptor beta chains from a single sample sequenced in a study of vaccination and CD4 T cells after COVID-19. Sequencing of cultured CD4+ T cell DNA used the Oncomine TCR Beta short-read assay. TCRdb independently ran MiXCR on the PCR reads; one entry per CDR3 protein. The profile covers 4,000 to 5,000 distinct CDR3 sequences, with roughly 36% appearing a single time and 25% to 30% taken by the ten largest. The treatment: approximately nine-day PBMC culture with coronavirus spike peptide pools or control peptides (ViraFEST assay). The unexposed donor gave CD4+ T cells before the COVID-19 pandemic (2011-2018). Antigen specificity for these receptors is unknown. Sequenced input: CD4+ T cells from blood, cultured in vitro. The source is a human donor in good health.

The genes are TRBV29-1 and TRBJ1-1; unclear D gene. With 7 bases removed from V and 1 base from J, the gap between germline ends came to 13 bases. CDR1 is SQVTM and CDR2 is ANQGSEA in the germline V gene. This CDR3 has 13 residues. Here the CDR3 reads CSGYRPENTEAFF. The CDR3 bases are TGCAGCGGATATCGGCCTGAGAACACTGAAGCTTTCTTT.

This clonotype has a handful of counts. The rearrangement joins TRBV15 to TRBJ2-7; the D call may be TRBD1 or TRBD2 (5 bases each). V dropped 0 bases and J dropped 3 bases, with 18 bases sitting between them. This CDR3 contains 17 residues. Germline CDR1 is LNHNV and CDR2 is YYDKDF (reference sequence). In DNA, the CDR3 is TGTGCCACCAGCAGAGATCTCTCCGGGACGCATCTCTACGAGCAGTACTTC. Amino acid sequence: CATSRDLSGTHLYEQYF.

This clonotype was recorded a few times. V is TRBV7-9 and J is TRBJ2-7; no firm D call. Germline V CDR1 and CDR2: SEHNR, FQNEAQ (reference sequence). The CDR3 contains 12 residues. Trimming left V 5 bases short and J 1 base short, with 6 bases between. This CDR3 reads CASSVASYEQYF. DNA of the CDR3: TGTGCCAGCAGCGTCGCTTCCTACGAGCAGTACTTC.

The gene calls are TRBV6-5 and TRBJ2-2; TRBD2 matches at 16 bases. This CDR3 spans 20 amino acids. The V gene's germline CDR1 is MNHEY and CDR2 SVGAGI. V gave up 2 bases and J gave up 4 bases; unmatched junction bases: 10. CDR3 nucleotides: TGTGCCAGCAGTTACACGGGACTAGCGGGGGGGCGTGTATCCACCGGGGAGCTGTTTTTT. This sequence encodes CASSYTGLAGGRVSTGELFF.

The genes are TRBV6-5 and TRBJ1-2; D is uncertain. Deletions cut 0 bases from V and 4 bases from J, with 15 bases between. CDR3 length: 16 amino acids. Germline CDR1 reads MNHEY; CDR2 reads SVGAGI. The CDR3 protein is CASSYSVIRAFYGYTF. Written as DNA, the CDR3 is TGTGCCAGCAGTTACTCGGTTATTCGGGCGTTCTATGGCTACACCTTC.

This clonotype was picked up a small number of times. The chain has TRBV19 and TRBJ1-6, with D unclear. The V end lost 3 bases, the J end lost 7 bases, and 13 bases lay between the germline ends. Germline V gene sequence: CDR1 LNHDA, CDR2 SQIVND (reference sequence). This CDR3 region has 15 residues. DNA of the CDR3: TGTGCCAGTAGTATGGTAGAGTCGCTAAATTCACCCCTCCACTTT. Amino acids: CASSMVESLNSPLHF.

This clonotype is labeled medium-sized (0.01 to 0.1%). The J gene is TRBJ1-2, the V gene TRBV20-1; 8 bases fit TRBD1. The CDR3 runs to 13 residues. V was pared by 5 bases and J by 2 bases, with 4 bases of the junction left unmatched. Germline loops: CDR1 DFQATT, CDR2 SNEGSKA (reference sequence). Here the CDR3 DNA reads TGCAGTGCTCGGACAGGGCAGAACTATGGCTACACCTTC. It codes for CSARTGQNYGYTF.

Turning to this clonotype: With a far larger clone one base away, a read error is the likely cause. The rearrangement uses TRBV7-3 and TRBJ2-3, with no clear D. This CDR3 region has 13 residues. Trimming removed 5 bases at V and 4 bases at J, with 10 bases between. CDR1 and CDR2 (germline): SGHTA, FQGTGA. The CDR3 protein is CASSTYLADTQYF. As DNA, the CDR3 is TGTGCCAGCAGCACATATCTAGCAGATACGCAGTATTTT.

The chain joins TRBV30 to TRBJ1-5; the D gene is possibly TRBD1 (5 bases). V lost 0 bases and J 9 bases, leaving 24 bases between the germline ends. The germline V gene has CDR1 GTSNPN and CDR2 SVGIG (reference sequence). The CDR3 spans 17 residues. The CDR3 loop is CAWSVALIGRGEGPQHF. The DNA of the CDR3 is TGTGCCTGGAGTGTAGCTTTGATCGGGAGAGGGGAAGGGCCCCAGCATTTT.

The rearrangement uses TRBV7-6 and TRBJ1-6; no clear D. CDR3 length equals 15 residues. CDR1 is SGHVS and CDR2 is FNYEAQ in the germline V gene. The V gene lost 1 base and the J gene lost 4 bases, with 8 bases spanning the gap. CDR3 region: CASSLESKYNSPLHF. In nucleotides, the CDR3 is TGTGCCAGCAGCTTAGAGTCAAAATATAATTCACCCCTCCACTTT.

V usage is TRBV6-1 and J usage is TRBJ2-2; unclear D gene. V gave up 6 bases and J gave up 4 bases, with 6 bases separating them. The CDR3 has 12 amino acids. Germline V gene data show CDR1 as MNHNS and CDR2 as SASEGT. The CDR3: CASRGFTGELFF. The CDR3 nucleotides are TGTGCCAGCAGGGGTTTCACCGGGGAGCTGTTTTTT.

Only one count was recorded for this clonotype. This CDR3 reads CASRRTGGTGNTIYF. The CDR3 DNA reads as TGTGCCAGCAGACGGACAGGGGGGACTGGAAACACCATATATTTT. V usage is TRBV12-3 or TRBV12-4 and J usage is TRBJ1-3; TRBD1 matches 10 bases. This CDR3 spans 15 amino acids. The junction had 4 bases not matched to a gene; V was cut back by 6 bases and J by 2 bases.

As for this clonotype: Compared with germline, one end of the junction differs, possibly owing to a read error. This chain's CDR3 is CTSSYLAGTGTGELFF. For the CDR3, the DNA is TGTACCAGCAGTTACCTAGCGGGGACGGGAACCGGGGAGCTGTTTTTT. The rearrangement uses TRBV12-3 or TRBV12-4 and TRBJ2-2, with 9 bases lining up with TRBD2. This CDR3 is 16 amino acids long.

This clonotype was detected a few times. The CDR3 here is CASSLGVTEAFF. The DNA for the CDR3 is TGTGCCAGCAGCTTAGGGGTCACTGAAGCTTTCTTT. The genes are TRBV7-4 and TRBJ1-1, with unresolved D. Looked up from germline, CDR1 is SGHVT and CDR2 is SQSDAQ. The ends were cut back, 1 base at V and 4 bases at J, with 4 bases in the middle. The length of the CDR3 is 12 residues.

The rearrangement links TRBV5-1 to TRBJ1-2; the D is unclear. Trimming stripped 0 bases from V and 4 bases from J, with 10 bases between. The CDR3 contains 14 residues. The germline V gene encodes CDR1 SGHRS and CDR2 YFSETQ. This CDR3 is CASSLARQSYGYTF. The CDR3 DNA reads TGCGCCAGCAGCTTGGCCAGGCAGAGCTATGGCTACACCTTC.

The CDR3 DNA follows: TGCAGCGTAATGACAGCGAACACTGAAGCTTTCTTT. Protein: CSVMTANTEAFF. J is TRBJ1-1 and V is TRBV29-1; possible D gene TRBD1, 5 bases. CDR1 is SQVTM and CDR2 is ANQGSEA in the germline V gene. The CDR3 extends over 12 amino acids. The V end lost 6 bases, the J end lost 1 base, and 9 bases lay between the germline ends. Full variable domain (missing parts from reference TRBV29-1 and TRBJ1-1): SAVISQKPSRDICQRGTSLTIQCQVDSQVTMMFWYRQQPGQSLTLIATANQGSEATYESGFVIDKFPISRPNLTFSTLTVSNMSPEDSSIYLCSVMTANTEAFFGQGTRLTVV.

The chain uses TRBV21-1 and TRBJ1-6. TRBV21-1 is annotated as a pseudogene. The CDR3 contains 11 residues. DNA for the CDR3: TGTGCCAGCGGCGAGGTTTCACCCCTCCACTTT. As protein: CASGEVSPLHF.

V is TRBV6-1 and J is TRBJ2-2; D unresolved. CDR1 and CDR2 from the germline V gene are MNHNS and SASEGT. Trimming removed 3 bases at V and 0 bases at J, with 2 bases between. This CDR3 has 13 amino acids. This chain's CDR3 is CASSDANTGELFF. CDR3 in DNA: TGTGCCAGCAGTGACGCGAACACCGGGGAGCTGTTTTTT.

This chain joins TRBV15 and TRBJ2-3, with 8 bases identical to TRBD1. From germline, CDR1 is LNHNV and CDR2 YYDKDF (reference sequence). There are 16 residues in the CDR3. V was pared by 1 base and J by 6 bases, with 9 bases of the junction left unmatched. CDR3 sequence reads: CATSRVGNRGMDTQYF. DNA for the CDR3: TGTGCCACCAGCAGAGTTGGAAACAGGGGGATGGATACGCAGTATTTT.

This clonotype was seen a handful of times. This chain connects TRBV19 to TRBJ1-2, with D unresolved. Germline lookup yields CDR1 LNHDA and CDR2 SQIVND (reference sequence). CDR3 length: 12 residues. V was cut by 2 bases and J by 6 bases, with 7 bases left in between. The CDR3 DNA reads as TGTGCCAGTAGTATACGGGCAGATGGCTACACCTTC. Protein sequence: CASSIRADGYTF.

The chain uses TRBV7-3 and TRBJ1-1, with unresolved D. The CDR3 contains 13 residues. Germline V CDR1 and CDR2: SGHTA, FQGTGA. Trimming cost V 1 base and J 2 bases, with 5 bases left between them. The CDR3 region is CASSLNKNTEAFF. Here the CDR3 DNA reads TGTGCCAGCAGCTTAAACAAAAACACTGAAGCTTTCTTT.

This clonotype is categorized as medium-sized. CDR3 sequence: CSASGTVGLPLHF. The CDR3 DNA reads as TGCAGTGCTAGCGGGACAGTCGGGTTGCCCCTCCACTTT. V is TRBV20-1 and J is TRBJ1-6, with 7 nucleotides matching TRBD1. V gave up 3 bases and J gave up 13 bases; unmatched junction bases: 9. This CDR3 spans 13 amino acids. Germline V gene sequence: CDR1 DFQATT, CDR2 SNEGSKA (reference sequence).

This clonotype was counted a few times. In DNA, the CDR3 is TGTGCCAGCAGCCTCCAAGAGGACACTGAAGCTTTCTTT. It encodes CASSLQEDTEAFF. The chain recombines TRBV7-9 with TRBJ1-1; D is unclear. This CDR3 is 13 amino acids long. Trimming took 5 bases from V and 3 from J, leaving 10 bases between them. Per germline, CDR1 SEHNR and CDR2 FQNEAQ (reference sequence).

The chain employs TRBV30 and TRBJ1-6; D remains ambiguous. CDR1 and CDR2 (germline): GTSNPN, SVGIG (reference sequence). V was cut by 2 bases and J by 7 bases, with 9 bases left in between. CDR3 size: 13 residues. CDR3 loop: CAWSSTGNSPLHF. In DNA, the CDR3 is TGTGCCTGGAGTTCGACGGGGAATTCACCCCTCCACTTT.

This chain uses TRBV19 with TRBJ1-2; D ambiguous. This CDR3 contains 18 residues. Germline CDR1 LNHDA, CDR2 SQIVND (reference sequence). Trimming pared 3 bases from V and 4 bases from J, leaving 24 bases between. The CDR3 here is CASSIISASGLTIYGYTF. In DNA, the CDR3 is TGTGCCAGTAGTATCATTTCGGCTTCCGGGCTGACGATCTATGGCTACACCTTC.

This chain links TRBV10-1 with TRBJ2-3; the D gene could be TRBD1 or TRBD2 (5 bases each). Trimming left V 6 bases short and J 4 bases short, with 8 bases between. CDR3 length: 12 amino acids. Germline V gene sequence: CDR1 WNHNN, CDR2 SYGVQD (reference sequence). CDR3 amino acids: CASSRGADTQYF. CDR3 DNA sequence: TGCGCCAGCAGCAGAGGGGCAGATACGCAGTATTTT.

This chain links TRBV10-2 with TRBJ2-5, with TRBD2 matching 8 bases. CDR1 WSHSY and CDR2 SAAADI come from the germline V gene. The CDR3 has 16 residues. After removal of 8 bases from V and 2 bases from J, the junction contained 13 bases not matched to a gene. The CDR3 region has the DNA TGCGCCAGCGCCGACGGGCAGCGGGGGTATCAAGAGACCCAGTACTTC. Protein sequence: CASADGQRGYQETQYF.

This clonotype was recorded a few times. The gene calls are TRBV7-3 and TRBJ1-5; D might be TRBD1 (6 bases). The ends were cut back, 3 bases at V and 2 bases at J, with 11 bases in the middle. The CDR3 covers 15 residues. CDR1 and CDR2 (germline): SGHTA, FQGTGA. The CDR3 sequence is CASSFNGGGNQPQHF. In nucleotides, the CDR3 is TGTGCCAGCAGCTTCAACGGGGGCGGCAATCAGCCCCAGCATTTT. The complete variable domain, with remaining parts taken from reference TRBV7-3 and TRBJ1-5, reads GAGVSQTPSNKVTEKGKYVELRCDPISGHTALYWYRQSLGQGPEFLIYFQGTGAADDSGLPNDRFFAVRPEGSVSTLKIQRTERGDSAVYLCASSFNGGGNQPQHFGDGTRLSIL.

The chain employs TRBV6-1 and TRBJ1-5; no clear D gene. CDR1 MNHNS and CDR2 SASEGT come from the germline V gene. The V and J ends lost 6 bases and 3 bases respectively, with 12 bases between them. The CDR3 consists of 14 residues. CDR3 in amino acids: CASSLSEINQPQHF. The CDR3, as DNA: TGTGCCAGCAGCCTGTCAGAGATCAATCAGCCCCAGCATTTT.